This paragraph reports one TCR beta chain. Data came from immunoSEQ multiplex PCR; TCRdb stores just in-frame clones and leaves some out. The table has under 100,000 clones, nearly 95% seen once. This sample is part of a study of T cell changes during pregnancy in multiple sclerosis. The germline V gene encodes CDR1 GTSNPN and CDR2 SVGIG (reference sequence). This CDR3 has 15 amino acids. The germline V and J ends were trimmed by 0 bases and 0 bases, with 9 bases remaining between them. The material sequenced was peripheral blood, taken in the second trimester of pregnancy. The chain employs TRBV30 and TRBJ2-1, with D perhaps matching TRBD2 (6 bases). The sequence came from a female donor with multiple sclerosis, enrolled in a pregnancy study. DNA of the CDR3: TGTGCCTGGAGTGTAGGTAGCGGCTCCTACAATGAGCAGTTCTTC. It specifies CAWSVGSGSYNEQFF.